Listed here are 20 T cell receptor beta chains from one sample, sequenced in a study of T-cell reconstitution after alpha-beta-depleted transplantation in children. A library of TCRbeta sequences, prepared with unique molecular identifiers, was generated. A single record per CDR3 protein comes from TCRdb applying MiXCR to the PCR reads. The table records 150,000 to 200,000 distinct CDR3 sequences, about 14% of them present only once. The specimen was PBMCs from the stem cell graft donor, collected from the stem cell graft. All receptors derive from a human donor who donated a stem cell graft to a child with acute lymphoblastic leukemia.

Many counts were recorded for this clonotype. The J gene is TRBJ2-3, the V gene TRBV5-1, with TRBD2 identical over 16 bases. V lost 5 bases and J lost 4; bases outside the gene matches: 10. The germline CDR1 and CDR2 sequences are SGHRS and YFSETQ. The CDR3 has 18 amino acids. DNA of the CDR3: TGCGCCAGCAGTTATACCGGGACTAGCGGGAGGGCCGCAGATACGCAGTATTTT. Amino acids: CASSYTGTSGRAADTQYF.

This clonotype occurred many times. This chain connects TRBV20-1 to TRBJ2-3, with 11 bases fitting TRBD2. Looked up from germline, CDR1 is DFQATT and CDR2 is SNEGSKA (reference sequence). V was pared by 4 bases and J by 5 bases, with 5 bases of the junction left unmatched. The CDR3 contains 14 residues. CDR3 DNA: TGCAGTGCTACCTCAGGACTAGCGGGAGATACGCAGTATTTT. This gives the protein CSATSGLAGDTQYF.

This clonotype occurred many times. The chain has TRBV20-1 and TRBJ1-3; the D gene is possibly TRBD1 (5 bases). Per germline, CDR1 DFQATT and CDR2 SNEGSKA (reference sequence). V lost 3 bases, J lost 0 bases, and 9 bases lay in between. The CDR3 contains 14 residues. The CDR3 DNA follows: TGCAGTGCTAGGACAGTAAGCTCTGGAAACACCATATATTTT. Encoded protein: CSARTVSSGNTIYF.

This clonotype appeared many times. The V and J genes are TRBV12-3 or TRBV12-4 and TRBJ2-3, with TRBD2 matching 7 bases. The CDR3 contains 15 residues. V gave up 6 bases and J gave up 1 base; unmatched junction bases: 7. DNA of the CDR3: TGTGCCAGCAGCCTGCGGGAGTTTCGCACAGATACGCAGTATTTT. Translated: CASSLREFRTDTQYF.

At least ten counts were recorded for this clonotype. The chain uses TRBV20-1 and TRBJ1-1, with 11 bases identical to TRBD1. V was pared by 3 bases and J by 10 bases, with 13 bases of the junction left unmatched. Germline-derived CDR1 and CDR2 are DFQATT and SNEGSKA (reference sequence). The CDR3 length is 15 residues. The CDR3 bases are TGCAGTGCTAGCAAACCGGGACAGGGGGAACGTGGAGCTTTCTTT. Amino acids: CSASKPGQGERGAFF.

This clonotype was observed at least ten times. The chain links TRBV12-3 or TRBV12-4 to TRBJ2-2; D remains ambiguous. The CDR3 has 11 amino acids. V lost 7 bases and J lost 4, with 4 bases in between. The CDR3 DNA is TGTGCCAGCACCCCCACCGGGGAGCTGTTTTTT. Translation: CASTPTGELFF.

In this sample, this clonotype turned up a few times. This chain uses TRBV28 with TRBJ2-3; D might be TRBD2 (5 bases). CDR1 is MDHEN and CDR2 is SYDVKM in the germline V gene. Trimming pared 8 bases from V and 6 bases from J, leaving 12 bases between. The CDR3 totals 12 residues. The CDR3: CASRKEEDTQYF. CDR3 coding DNA: TGTGCCAGCCGGAAGGAGGAGGATACGCAGTATTTT.

The gene calls are TRBV24-1 and TRBJ2-3; D may be TRBD2 (5 bases). CDR1 KGHDR and CDR2 SFDVKD come from the germline V gene. The CDR3 consists of 17 residues. V shed 3 bases and J shed 2 bases, with 17 bases lying between them. DNA of the CDR3: TGTGCCACCAGTGATGCCGGCGACCCCGGGGACACAGATACGCAGTATTTT. Translated, it gives CATSDAGDPGDTDTQYF.

The chain recombines TRBV12-3 or TRBV12-4 with TRBJ2-1; 9 bases agree with TRBD1. V dropped 1 base and J dropped 8; count of bases not matched to a gene: 9. The CDR3 sequence is 16 residues long. The CDR3 coding sequence is TGTGCCAGCAGTTTAGGGAGCGGGACAGGGTTCGATGAGCAGTTCTTC. This codes for CASSLGSGTGFDEQFF.

This clonotype came up many times. As DNA, the CDR3 is TGCGCCAGCAGCTTGGCCGGGAGGGACTTATCGGTCGACGAGCAGTACTTC. Translation: CASSLAGRDLSVDEQYF. This rearrangement joins TRBV5-1 to TRBJ2-7, with 8 nucleotides matching TRBD2. This CDR3 has 17 amino acids. The trim removed 0 bases at V and 5 bases at J, leaving 13 bases unmatched. Germline CDR1 and CDR2: SGHRS and YFSETQ.

This clonotype was counted at least ten times. The genes are TRBV6-1 and TRBJ1-1, with a possible D match to TRBD1 (6 bases). Trimming cost V 9 bases and J 0 bases, with 11 bases left between them. The length of the CDR3 is 13 residues. Germline lookup yields CDR1 MNHNS and CDR2 SASEGT. The CDR3 coding sequence is TGTGCCAGTATACAGGGCCTGAACACTGAAGCTTTCTTT. Translation: CASIQGLNTEAFF.

This clonotype was seen repeatedly, ten times or more. One end of the junction is discordant with germline, which a read error may explain. This sequence joins TRBV27 and TRBJ2-1; no definite D call. The CDR3 loop spans 14 amino acids. The V gene's germline CDR1 is MNHEY and CDR2 SMNVEV (reference sequence). The CDR3 DNA sequence: TGTGCCAGCAGACGGGTTTACCCCTACAGTGAGCAGTTCTTC. Translating it yields CASRRVYPYSEQFF.

This clonotype occurred a few times. The chain recombines TRBV4-1 with TRBJ1-4; tentatively, D is TRBD1 (6 bases). This CDR3 has 14 residues. Per the germline V gene, CDR1 is MGHRA and CDR2 is YSYEKL. With 4 bases removed from V and 5 bases from J, the gap between germline ends came to 11 bases. CDR3 sequence (DNA): TGCGCCAGCAGCCGACAGGAGGAAAATGAAAAACTGTTTTTT. Residues: CASSRQEENEKLFF.

The V call is TRBV29-1, the J call TRBJ2-3; 9 bases align to TRBD1. Germline trimming cut 0 bases from V and 0 bases from J; bases unmatched to any gene: 4. Germline V lookup: CDR1 SQVTM, CDR2 ANQGSEA. The CDR3 extends over 16 amino acids. The CDR3 sequence is CSVEDPDRGSTDTQYF. The CDR3 DNA sequence: TGCAGCGTTGAAGATCCGGACAGGGGTAGCACAGATACGCAGTATTTT.

The table lists this clonotype with a few counts. This CDR3 reads CASIFGTSSYGYTF. CDR3 bases: TGTGCCAGCATTTTTGGGACCTCATCCTATGGCTACACCTTC. The chain is built from TRBV6-5 and TRBJ1-2; TRBD1 is a possible D gene (5 bases). Germline CDR1 reads MNHEY; CDR2 reads SVGAGI. V shed 7 bases and J shed 4 bases, with 16 bases lying between them. The CDR3 runs to 14 residues.

The table lists this clonotype with many counts. The chain links TRBV29-1 to TRBJ2-1; 7 positions match TRBD1. The germline gives CDR1 SQVTM, CDR2 ANQGSEA. CDR3 length equals 15 residues. V dropped 4 bases and J dropped 1; count of bases not matched to a gene: 7. CDR3 in amino acids: CSVALGQESYNEQFF. CDR3 in DNA: TGCAGCGTTGCCCTCGGACAGGAGTCCTACAATGAGCAGTTCTTC.

This clonotype was detected ten times or more. The chain carries TRBV4-2 and TRBJ2-1; D might be TRBD2 (8 bases). Germline CDR1 reads LGHNA; CDR2 reads YNFKEQ. V lost 1 base and J 9 bases, leaving 25 bases between the germline ends. The CDR3 runs to 18 residues. The CDR3 sequence is CASSQVPGDSGSPVEQFF. The CDR3 DNA sequence: TGTGCCAGCAGCCAAGTCCCAGGGGACAGCGGGAGTCCCGTTGAGCAGTTCTTC.

The rearrangement joins TRBV30 to TRBJ1-2; 7 nucleotides align to TRBD1. V was clipped by 5 bases and J by 5 bases; unmatched bases: 14. The germline CDR1 and CDR2 sequences are GTSNPN and SVGIG (reference sequence). The CDR3 loop spans 15 amino acids. CDR3 coding DNA: TGTGCCTGGGGCGCTTCAGCCGGGACAGCTTATGGCTACACCTTC. This gives the protein CAWGASAGTAYGYTF.

In this sample, this clonotype turned up many times. The chain carries TRBV19 and TRBJ2-6, with 7 bases fitting TRBD1. The germline CDR1 and CDR2 sequences are LNHDA and SQIVND (reference sequence). The trim removed 5 bases at V and 4 bases at J, leaving 8 bases unmatched. This CDR3 has 16 amino acids. The CDR3 loop is CASSDRTGSGANVLTF. CDR3 sequence (DNA): TGTGCCAGTAGTGATCGGACAGGATCCGGGGCCAACGTCCTGACTTTC.

This clonotype was observed many times. This chain uses TRBV5-5 with TRBJ2-2; TRBD1 aligns across 8 bases. Germline assignment: CDR1 SGHKS and CDR2 YYEKEE (reference sequence). Unmatched junction bases numbered 10, after V lost 2 bases and J lost 4 bases. The CDR3 is 17 residues long. The CDR3 here is CASSLTLRQGSTGELFF. For the CDR3, the DNA is TGTGCCAGCAGCTTAACCCTGCGACAGGGGTCCACCGGGGAGCTGTTTTTT.